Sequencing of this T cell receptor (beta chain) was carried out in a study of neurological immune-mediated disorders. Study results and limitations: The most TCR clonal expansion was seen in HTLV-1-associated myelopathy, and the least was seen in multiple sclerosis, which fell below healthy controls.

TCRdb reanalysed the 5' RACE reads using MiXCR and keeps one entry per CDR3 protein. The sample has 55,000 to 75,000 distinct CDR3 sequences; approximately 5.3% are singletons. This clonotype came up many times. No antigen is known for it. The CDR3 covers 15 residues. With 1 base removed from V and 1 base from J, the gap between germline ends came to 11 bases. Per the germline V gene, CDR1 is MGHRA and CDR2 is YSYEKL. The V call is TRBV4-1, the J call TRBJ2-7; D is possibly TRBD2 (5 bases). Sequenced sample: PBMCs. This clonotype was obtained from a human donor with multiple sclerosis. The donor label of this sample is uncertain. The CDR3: CASSQGRVPSYEQYF. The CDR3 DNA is TGCGCCAGCAGCCAAGGGCGGGTCCCTTCCTACGAGCAGTACTTC.